Listed here are 28 T cell receptor beta chains from one sample, sequenced in a study of shared clonotypes between healthy human individuals. In the naive CD8 group, cells lacked CD45RO and were positively selected for CCR7, so terminally differentiated effector memory CD45RA+ cells were left out. Sequenced by immunoSEQ multiplex PCR; TCRdb stores in-frame clones only, minus some. The sample records approximately 2,200,000 clones, about 92% being singletons. The specimen sequenced was naive CD8+ T cells from PBMCs. The receptors were gathered from a man aged 18 to 30 in good health. Some clones in this sample may be carry-over from other donors' samples.

V and J are TRBV4-1 and TRBJ2-3, with unresolved D. The CDR3 has 15 amino acids. Trimming stripped 0 bases from V and 3 bases from J, with 10 bases between. The germline V gene encodes CDR1 MGHRA and CDR2 YSYEKL. The CDR3 DNA follows: TGCGCCAGCAGCCAAGAGAAAAGGACGACAGATACGCAGTATTTT. Translated: CASSQEKRTTDTQYF.

The chain joins TRBV12-1 to TRBJ1-4; the DNA was not used to check the table's D call, TRBD1. TRBV12-1 corresponds to a pseudogene. The CDR3 is made up of 16 amino acids. The DNA of the CDR3 is TGTGCCAGCAGCTCCTCACAGGGGGCCTTTAATGAAAAACTGTTTTTT. Protein product: CASSSSQGAFNEKLFF.

The V and J genes are TRBV27 and TRBJ2-7; D may correspond to TRBD1 or TRBD2 (7 bases each). The V gene lost 6 bases and the J gene lost 1 base, with 22 bases spanning the gap. CDR1 and CDR2 (germline): MNHEY, SMNVEV (reference sequence). The CDR3 totals 17 residues. CDR3 amino acids: CASSPLRGRAGSYEQYF. The CDR3, as DNA: TGTGCCAGCAGCCCTCTCAGGGGGAGGGCCGGGTCCTACGAGCAGTACTTC.

The chain carries TRBV4-2 and TRBJ2-1, with 7 bases that match TRBD2. Looked up from germline, CDR1 is LGHNA and CDR2 is YNFKEQ. The CDR3 length is 15 residues. Trimming at V came to 4 bases and at J to 10 bases, leaving 13 bases not matched to a gene. The chain's CDR3 is CASSPISGTTGEQFF. CDR3 DNA: TGTGCCAGCAGCCCGATCTCAGGGACTACTGGCGAGCAGTTCTTC.

This clone was found once. The chain joins TRBV6-1 to TRBJ1-4; D is undetermined. The germline V gene has CDR1 MNHNS and CDR2 SASEGT. CDR3 size: 18 residues. Trimming stripped 4 bases from V and 7 bases from J, with 25 bases between. The DNA for the CDR3 is TGTGCCAGCAGTGCTTATCCAAAGGAAAGGCAGGAAAGTGAAAAACTGTTTTTT. Translating it yields CASSAYPKERQESEKLFF.

As concerns this clone: Other DNA sequences in the sample encode the same CDR3. The chain is built from TRBV5-6 and TRBJ2-7; 8 bases line up with TRBD1. CDR1 and CDR2 (germline): SGHDT, YYEEEE. This CDR3 is 14 amino acids long. J was trimmed by 2 bases and V by 2 bases; bases with no gene match: 3. CDR3: CASSFGQGTYEQYF. The CDR3 nucleotides read TGTGCCAGCAGCTTCGGACAGGGCACCTACGAGCAGTACTTC.

The V gene is TRBV5-8, the J gene TRBJ1-5; the match to TRBD1 covers 9 bases. The CDR3 runs to 18 residues. V was clipped by 2 bases and J by 0 bases; unmatched bases: 9. Germline CDR1 and CDR2: SGHTS and YDEGEE. This CDR3 reads CASSLDRGWENSNQPQHF. In DNA form, the CDR3 reads TGTGCCAGCAGCTTAGACAGGGGGTGGGAGAATAGCAATCAGCCCCAGCATTTT.

The V gene is TRBV7-8, the J gene TRBJ1-5; D remains ambiguous. CDR3 length: 14 residues. V gave up 3 bases and J gave up 0 bases, with 6 bases separating them. CDR1 is SGHVS and CDR2 is FQNEAQ in the germline V gene. The chain's CDR3 is CASSFENSNQPQHF. CDR3 nucleotide sequence: TGTGCCAGCAGCTTCGAGAATAGCAATCAGCCCCAGCATTTT. The entire variable domain, with the rest obtained from reference TRBV7-8 and TRBJ1-5, is as follows: GAGVSQSPRYKVAKRGQDVALRCDPISGHVSLFWYQQALGQGPEFLTYFQNEAQLDKSGLPSDRFFAERPEGSVSTLKIQRTQQEDSAVYLCASSFENSNQPQHFGDGTRLSIL.

Points on this clone: Other nucleotide sequences in the sample specify the same CDR3. This sequence joins TRBV27 and TRBJ2-1; 8 bases fit TRBD1. CDR1 is MNHEY and CDR2 is SMNVEV in the germline V gene (reference sequence). This CDR3 has 14 residues. J gave up 3 bases and V 2 bases, and 0 bases lay outside the gene matches. The CDR3 DNA follows: TGTGCCAGCAGTTTAGGGACAGGCTACAATGAGCAGTTCTTC. It is translated as CASSLGTGYNEQFF.

The chain has TRBV7-9 and TRBJ2-7, with 9 positions matching TRBD1. V dropped 5 bases and J dropped 5; count of bases not matched to a gene: 4. CDR1 and CDR2 from the germline V gene are SEHNR and FQNEAQ (reference sequence). The CDR3 consists of 13 residues. The CDR3 DNA reads TGTGCCAGCAGCGGGCGGACAGGGGACGAGCAGTACTTC. Translated: CASSGRTGDEQYF.

The chain combines TRBV10-3 with TRBJ2-3, with D perhaps TRBD2 (6 bases). Germline assignment: CDR1 ENHRY and CDR2 SYGVKD. This CDR3 has 11 amino acids. V was shortened by 8 bases and J by 6 bases, with 9 bases between the two germline ends. The CDR3 reads CAIGSGDTQYF. CDR3 sequence (DNA): TGTGCCATCGGCAGCGGGGATACGCAGTATTTT.

The chain uses TRBV9 and TRBJ2-7; 10 nucleotides agree with TRBD1. The CDR3 contains 16 residues. The germline gives CDR1 SGDLS, CDR2 YYNGEE. V was pared by 3 bases and J by 6 bases, with 12 bases of the junction left unmatched. The CDR3 coding sequence is TGTGCCAGCAGCGAGTATCCGGGACAGGGGAATGGCGAGCAGTACTTC. This codes for CASSEYPGQGNGEQYF.

The gene calls are TRBV7-3 and TRBJ2-2; 7 positions match TRBD2. The germline V gene encodes CDR1 SGHTA and CDR2 FQGTGA. V gave up 6 bases and J gave up 4 bases; unmatched junction bases: 5. The CDR3 has 14 residues. CDR3 protein: CASRTLAGTGELFF. DNA for the CDR3: TGTGCCAGCAGAACATTAGCGGGCACCGGGGAGCTGTTTTTT. Filled out from reference TRBV7-3 and TRBJ2-2, the complete variable domain reads GAGVSQTPSNKVTEKGKYVELRCDPISGHTALYWYRQSLGQGPEFLIYFQGTGAADDSGLPNDRFFAVRPEGSVSTLKIQRTERGDSAVYLCASRTLAGTGELFFGEGSRLTVL.

V usage is TRBV7-3 and J usage is TRBJ2-1; TRBD2 agrees at 7 bases. The CDR3 has 17 amino acids. V was pared by 0 bases and J by 5 bases, with 10 bases of the junction left unmatched. The germline V gene encodes CDR1 SGHTA and CDR2 FQGTGA. This chain's CDR3 is CASSLTSRGSVDNEQFF. The CDR3 bases are TGTGCCAGCAGCTTAACATCCCGCGGGAGCGTTGACAATGAGCAGTTCTTC.

V gene TRBV6-5 combines with J gene TRBJ2-7, with TRBD1 matching over 7 bases. The germline gives CDR1 MNHEY, CDR2 SVGAGI. CDR3 size: 13 residues. Unmatched junction bases numbered 7, after V lost 4 bases and J lost 7 bases. The CDR3 DNA sequence: TGTGCCAGCAGTTGGCAGGGGGAAGGGGAGCAGTACTTC. It is translated as CASSWQGEGEQYF.

CDR3: CAWSQGANPLHF. CDR3 DNA sequence: TGTGCCTGGAGTCAGGGGGCGAACCCCCTCCACTTT. This chain joins TRBV30 and TRBJ1-6; the match to TRBD1 covers 8 bases. The CDR3 has 12 amino acids. Germline-derived CDR1 and CDR2 are GTSNPN and SVGIG (reference sequence). Trimming at V came to 2 bases and at J to 13 bases, leaving 4 bases not matched to a gene. Filled out from reference TRBV30 and TRBJ1-6, the complete variable domain reads SQTIHQWPATLVQPVGSPLSLECTVEGTSNPNLYWYRQAAGRGLQLLFYSVGIGQISSEVPQNLSASRPQDRQFILSSKKLLLSDSGFYLCAWSQGANPLHFGNGTRLTVT.

J is TRBJ2-1 and V is TRBV28; no clear D gene. The CDR3 loop spans 14 amino acids. Germline V gene data show CDR1 as MDHEN and CDR2 as SYDVKM. Deletions cut 6 bases from V and 6 bases from J, with 15 bases between. CDR3: CASSYPGTSNEQFF. CDR3 nucleotides: TGTGCCAGCAGCTATCCTGGAACAAGCAATGAGCAGTTCTTC.

The genes are TRBV7-9 and TRBJ2-1; D remains unclear. The V end was cut by 5 bases, the J end by 8 bases, with 10 bases between. Germline V CDR1 and CDR2: SEHNR, FQNEAQ (reference sequence). CDR3 size: 12 residues. Written as DNA, the CDR3 is TGTGCCAGCAGCCCCCGGTCGGATGAGCAGTTCTTC. As protein: CASSPRSDEQFF.

This clone came up a few times. This sequence joins TRBV4-2 and TRBJ2-7, with 10 bases matching TRBD2. The CDR3 loop spans 17 amino acids. The V gene's germline CDR1 is LGHNA and CDR2 YNFKEQ. The trim removed 0 bases at V and 1 base at J, leaving 6 bases unmatched. The CDR3 sequence: CASSQEWRAGGSYEQYF. CDR3 nucleotides: TGTGCCAGCAGCCAAGAATGGAGAGCGGGAGGGTCCTACGAGCAGTACTTC.

V gene TRBV19 combines with J gene TRBJ1-2, with D unclear. Germline V lookup: CDR1 LNHDA, CDR2 SQIVND (reference sequence). CDR3 size: 16 residues. V lost 7 bases and J lost 0, with 18 bases in between. CDR3 loop: CASTPGRSLSNYGYTF. CDR3 in DNA: TGTGCCAGTACCCCCGGGCGGAGTCTATCTAACTATGGCTACACCTTC. Full variable domain (rest looked up from reference TRBV19 and TRBJ1-2): DGGITQSPKYLFRKEGQNVTLSCEQNLNHDAMYWYRQDPGQGLRLIYYSQIVNDFQKGDIAEGYSVSREKKESFPLTVTSAQKNPTAFYLCASTPGRSLSNYGYTFGSGTRLTVV.

The chain recombines TRBV14 with TRBJ2-1; D not resolved. Germline V lookup: CDR1 SGHDN, CDR2 FVKESK. V was cut by 0 bases and J by 3 bases, with 15 bases left in between. CDR3 length: 17 residues. The CDR3 reads CASSQESRVVIYNEQFF. In nucleotides, the CDR3 is TGTGCCAGCAGCCAAGAGTCCCGTGTGGTAATCTACAATGAGCAGTTCTTC.

Here the CDR3 reads CASSLSTGGRYNEQFF. DNA for the CDR3: TGTGCCAGCAGCTTATCAACAGGGGGCCGTTACAATGAGCAGTTCTTC. The chain is built from TRBV11-2 and TRBJ2-1; 9 bases are shared with TRBD1. Germline V gene sequence: CDR1 SGHAT, CDR2 FQNNGV. Losses at the gene ends were 2 bases for V and 4 bases for J; bases not matched to a gene: 6. CDR3 length equals 16 residues.

The J gene is TRBJ1-1, the V gene TRBV19; D not certain. CDR3 size: 13 residues. Trimming removed 1 base at V and 7 bases at J, with 10 bases between. Germline-derived CDR1 and CDR2 are LNHDA and SQIVND (reference sequence). The CDR3 DNA reads as TGTGCCAGTAGTATAGGGACCGCTGATGAAGCTTTCTTT. Its protein is CASSIGTADEAFF.

This clone was picked up one time. The chain has TRBV5-1 and TRBJ1-1, with TRBD1 as a possible D gene (5 bases). Germline V CDR1 and CDR2: SGHRS, YFSETQ. Trimming took off 2 bases at V and 2 bases at J, with 7 bases between the two ends. The CDR3 sequence is 13 residues long. For the CDR3, the DNA is TGCGCCAGCAGCTTCCGGGACAACACTGAAGCTTTCTTT. Translating it yields CASSFRDNTEAFF.

The chain combines TRBV29-1 with TRBJ2-7; D remains unclear. Per germline, CDR1 SQVTM and CDR2 ANQGSEA. The CDR3 totals 13 residues. Trimming removed 5 bases at V and 0 bases at J, with 11 bases between. The CDR3 protein is CSVLDTSSYEQYF. The CDR3 DNA is TGCAGCGTTTTAGACACAAGCTCCTACGAGCAGTACTTC.

The chain is built from TRBV7-9 and TRBJ2-7; maybe TRBD2 (6 bases). Trimming cost V 4 bases and J 2 bases, with 9 bases left between them. The CDR3 spans 13 residues. Germline V lookup: CDR1 SEHNR, CDR2 FQNEAQ (reference sequence). The CDR3 sequence is CASSSGGTYEQYF. DNA for the CDR3: TGTGCCAGCAGCTCCGGCGGGACCTACGAGCAGTACTTC.

The chain is built from TRBV12-2 and TRBJ2-3; TRBD2 reflects the table's D call only, with no check against the DNA. TRBV12-2 is a pseudogene locus. This CDR3 contains 12 residues. Written as DNA, the CDR3 is TGTGCAAGTCGCTTACTAGCAGATACGCAGTATTTT. It translates to CASRLLADTQYF.

The chain is built from TRBV15 and TRBJ1-5; TRBD1 might be the D (6 bases). Trimming removed 5 bases from V and 2 bases from J, with 16 bases in between. The CDR3 totals 16 residues. Germline CDR1 LNHNV, CDR2 YYDKDF (reference sequence). DNA for the CDR3: TGTGCCACCAGCCGCCCCACCGAGGGGGGCAATCAGCCCCAGCATTTT. It translates to CATSRPTEGGNQPQHF.